This TCR beta chain was retrieved from a study of T cell repertoires in cytomegalovirus infection. Study-level background: Through public TCR beta signatures, both CMV infection and matching HLA type were indicated.

CDR1 is SGHVS, CDR2 FNYEAQ, per germline. The CDR3 is 14 residues long. Between the trimmed V and J ends, which lost 2 bases and 0 bases, there was a span of 8 bases. General study findings and limits: Dominating the ex vivo response were HLA-C-restricted CMV-specific TCR beta clonotypes.

TCRdb redid the calling of the reads with MiXCR, one entry per CDR3 protein. Found here are 160,000 or so distinct CDR3 sequences, 20% to 25% of them singletons; the top ten hold 25%. Regarding this clonotype: Its antigen is not known.

Source: CD8+ T cells from cultured PBMCs, taken from culture after CMV antigen stimulation. The rearrangement uses TRBV7-6 and TRBJ2-7; D unresolved. This receptor was taken from a human donor in good health (CMV status not recorded). Some clones in this sample may be carry-over from other donors' samples. The CDR3: CASSLKGNSYEQYF. The CDR3 DNA sequence: TGTGCCAGCAGCTTAAAGGGCAACTCCTACGAGCAGTACTTC.